The entry below gives a single T cell receptor beta chain sequence along with its context. Its antigen remains undetermined. No qualities accompany the bases; no much larger clone lies one base away. The cohort was made up of 650 to 700 healthy bone marrow donors. At the time of sampling, all cohort members were nominally healthy, though unrecorded immune exposures were likely present. The donor was CMV seronegative and was included in the group of several hundred seronegative cohort members. Each donor provided a peripheral blood sample, and peripheral blood mononuclear cells were used for TCR beta sequencing. The Qiagen DNeasy Blood Extraction Kit was used to extract genomic DNA from the blood cell samples. CDR1 and CDR2 were assigned from the germline V gene as MDHEN and SYDVKM. Between the V and J ends, shortened by 6 bases and 1 base respectively, the junction contains 16 bases. The CDR3 numbers 16 residues from cysteine through phenylalanine. Here the CDR3 DNA is all that survives: 48 bases in frame from base 1.

To prepare the library, the immunoSEQ multiplex PCR assay was applied. For the multiplex PCR, a mixture combining 60 forward primers for TCR Vbeta segments and 13 reverse primers for TCR Jbeta segments was used. Amplification of the CDR3 region of rearranged TCR beta genes was performed with a multiplex PCR assay on genomic DNA. On the Illumina HiSeq System, the amplified TCR beta libraries were sequenced as 87-base-pair reads. Concerning the study's data processing: Across the 500 to 850 repertoires, a later analysis counted approximately 83 million unique TCR beta chains, around 10 million of which were shared by at least two donors. Raw reads were error-corrected and collapsed into unique sequences by a nearest-neighbor algorithm in which closely related sequences were merged to remove PCR and sequencing errors. To assign V, D and J gene segments, CDR3 sequences were aligned to IMGT reference sequences. For a sequence to be retained, at least a six-nucleotide match to both a V gene segment and a J gene segment was required. Rearrangements were called productive when the CDR3 lacked stop codons and stayed in frame with V and J; all others were non-productive. CDR3 was defined by IMGT convention, running from the second conserved V-encoded cysteine to the conserved J-encoded phenylalanine. The earlier analysis of a few hundred of the donors excluded any sequence lacking an unambiguous match to a single V gene segment. In an earlier analysis of a few hundred of the donors, V segments were called functional above 56.7% productive rearrangements and were called segregating when the between-donor standard deviation exceeded 5%. A statistical classification framework was built for diagnosing cytomegalovirus status from the catalog of TCR beta chain sequences. A later analysis assigned V and J genes by comparing TCR nucleotide sequences with IMGT/GENE-DB human TR gene sequences. The TCRdist pipeline was used in a later analysis to assign CDR3 sequences and most-parsimonious VDJ recombination scenarios. In a later analysis, every TCR beta chain was defined by the combination of its CDR3 amino acid sequence and its V-gene family, and reads without a unique V-gene family were dropped. In a later analysis, around 650 highly shared, low-generation-probability nucleotide sequences were removed to address suspected cross-contamination and a sequencing artifact. In a later analysis, a clonal expansion index was calculated for each public chain from normalized within-repertoire ranks of inferred template counts. In a later analysis, generation probabilities were computed with a VDJ recombination model fitted to out-of-frame rearrangements, and the resulting probabilities were checked against IGoR. In a later analysis, hypergeometric tests were used to score TCR-TCR, TCR-HLA and TCR-CMV co-occurrence, with a repertoire-size bias correction applied to TCR pairs. A later analysis estimated false discovery rates by permuting HLA or CMV assignments 20 times. In a later analysis, co-occurring TCRs were grouped using DBSCAN, and TCRdist sequence similarity was added for clustering within HLA-allele-positive subsets. Repertoires with fewer than 30,000 or more than 120,000 public chains were left out of co-occurrence clustering, as were several repertoires with anomalous nucleotide sharing. TCRdb holds this immuneACCESS table with in-frame rearrangements only. Some clones are missing; in checked studies, unresolved V genes explain under half, and the rest has no known cause. The V and J calls and the clone size are those of that table, but D and trimming were determined from the DNA. Within this sample are approximately 270,000 clones, with 80% of them counted one time only. More than 0.3% of the sample lies in the top ten.

These data originate in a study of cytomegalovirus exposure and HLA in healthy donors (TCRdb year 2017). Regarding the research as a whole: According to an earlier analysis of 450 to 650 of the donors, 150 million to 200 million T cells yielded 117 million unique TCR beta sequences and roughly 280 Gb of sequence data. An early release covering roughly 600 HLA-typed donors comprised roughly 300 gigabases of sequencing data and approximately 80 million unique TCR sequences. Among the approximately 400 genotyped donors, around 81% belonged to the genetic ancestry cluster associated with self-reported Caucasian donors. The study aimed to test whether signatures of past pathogen exposure could be identified by cataloging public T cell receptors. Using immunosequencing, the study profiled T cell repertoires from around 670 subjects and related those repertoires to cytomegalovirus serostatus. Besides the first cohort of roughly 700 subjects, a separate validation cohort made up of around 120 different subjects was used. To predict cytomegalovirus infection status, the study combined high-throughput TCR immunosequencing, statistical association of individual TCRs with disease status, and machine learning. In a later analysis, previously published TCR beta repertoires from roughly 710 donors were re-analyzed and high-resolution HLA genotyping was added so that TCR occurrence patterns could be studied. The later analysis used no new phenotypic data to find candidate immune exposures, relying instead on TCR beta sequences and their occurrence across donors. To decide whether each TCR beta V gene segment behaved as functional or pseudogenic, an earlier analysis of some 580 of the donors relied on high-throughput TCR beta sequencing. Donor age, sex, ethnicity and CMV serostatus were compiled alongside the repertoire data. A later genetic analysis took genome-wide SNP genotypes for about 65% of the 666 donors and used that subset as a discovery cohort. All discovery cohort repertoires had been generated on a single sequencing platform. HLA typing covered class I and class II loci at four-digit resolution. The number of donors typed differed by locus, with roughly 629-640 for A, B, C, DRB1 and DQB1, 522 for DQA1, approximately 580 for DPA1, and 472 for DPB1. Four or five DR-DQ haplotypes were handled as single units for association and clustering because linkage in the cohort was strong. Among over 350 genotyped donors of the cohort, an average of about 240,000 unique TCR beta nucleotide sequences were sequenced per donor, approximately 20% of them non-productive.

Paper-wide results and their limitations: A later genetic analysis reported fewer N-insertions in productive TCRs among donors in an Asian-associated ancestry cluster than the approximately 700-donor mean. A group of highly shared sequence variants was considered likely to be a technical artifact of the sequencing pipeline. The classifier was reported to diagnose cytomegalovirus status with high specificity and sensitivity in both the original and validation cohorts. For the cohort, immune exposure information was limited to CMV serostatus. This cohort had only TCR beta chains sequenced, and the lack of alpha or paired-chain data limited which features could be detected. A later analysis found that most CMV-associated TCR beta chains appeared HLA-restricted, with HLA associations seemingly driven largely by CMV exposure. Most TCR sequences were seen in very few donors, while some public TCRs were found in many individuals. In a later analysis, HLA-associated TCR beta chains were found to be more clonally expanded and to have lower generation probabilities than equally common non-associated chains. Linkage disequilibrium might explain the correlated functional status among segregating V segments, but an unknown experimental factor could not be ruled out. In an earlier analysis of 587 of the donors, most TCR beta V segments appeared in productive rearrangements about 87% or about 30% of the time, broadly matching IMGT annotations. When HLA alleles, especially DR and DQ, strongly co-occurred, attributing TCR associations to individual alleles was difficult. Sequencing depth was assumed to be roughly uniform across donors in the presence/absence analyses, though that assumption may not hold. Because counts were too low, roughly 17 rarely observed V segments, including chromosome 9 orphons, were left out of the earlier analysis of 500 to 650 of the donors. A later genetic analysis associated a missense DCLRE1C variant with V-gene and J-gene trimming of TCR beta chains, and an independent cohort replicated the association. Several of the top co-occurrence clusters appeared to be linked to parvovirus B19, influenza, CMV and Epstein-Barr virus, according to a later analysis. The authors suggested that the approach could potentially be generalized to other disease states and immunological phenotypes. Three of the identified cytomegalovirus-associated TCR beta chains were confirmed in vitro to be specific for cytomegalovirus antigens. HLA typing was unavailable for some donors at each locus, so association tests used only the typed subset. In a later analysis, the rate of TCR association differed among HLA loci, with DRB1 alleles having the most associated TCRs and HLA-C alleles having the fewest. A further reported finding was that TCR beta sequences accurately predicted the HLA-A and HLA-B alleles for most subjects in the first cohort. A total of fewer than 200 TCR beta chains were listed by the study as associated with cytomegalovirus. Specific HLA alleles were associated with 16,951 TCR beta sequences at a false discovery rate of 0.05 in a later analysis. Because the 87-base-pair reads could not distinguish some IMGT-functional V segments, including TRBV6-2 and TRBV6-3, those segments were excluded.

This TCR was recovered from a girl between 2 and 10 years old in good health and CMV-seronegative. The specimen was PBMCs. Recombination joined TRBV28 with TRBJ1-5; the best D guess is TRBD1, with 6 bases matching. The CDR3 sequence is CASSPIPTGSNQPQHF. In nucleotide form, the sequence is TGTGCCAGCAGCCCAATCCCGACAGGCAGCAATCAGCCCCAGCATTTT.